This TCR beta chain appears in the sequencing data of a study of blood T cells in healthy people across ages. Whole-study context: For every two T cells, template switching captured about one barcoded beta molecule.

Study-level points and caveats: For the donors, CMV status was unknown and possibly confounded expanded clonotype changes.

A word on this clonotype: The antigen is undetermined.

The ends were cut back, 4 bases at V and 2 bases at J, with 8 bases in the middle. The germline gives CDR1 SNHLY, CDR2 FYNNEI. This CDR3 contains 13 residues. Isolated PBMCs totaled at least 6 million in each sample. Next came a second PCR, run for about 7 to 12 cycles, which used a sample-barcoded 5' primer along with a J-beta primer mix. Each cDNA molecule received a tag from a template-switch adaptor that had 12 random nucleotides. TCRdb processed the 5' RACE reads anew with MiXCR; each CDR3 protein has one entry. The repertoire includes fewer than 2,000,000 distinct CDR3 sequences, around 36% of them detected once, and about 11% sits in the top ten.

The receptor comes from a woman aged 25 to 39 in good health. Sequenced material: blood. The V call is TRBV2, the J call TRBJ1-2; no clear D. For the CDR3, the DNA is TGTGCCAGCAGTGTGATACAGAACTATGGCTACACCTTC. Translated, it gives CASSVIQNYGYTF. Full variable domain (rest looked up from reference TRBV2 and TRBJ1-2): EPEVTQTPSHQVTQMGQEVILRCVPISNHLYFYWYRQILGQKVEFLVSFYNNEISEKSEIFDDQFSVERPDGSNFTLKIRSTKLEDSAMYFCASSVIQNYGYTFGSGTRLTVV.